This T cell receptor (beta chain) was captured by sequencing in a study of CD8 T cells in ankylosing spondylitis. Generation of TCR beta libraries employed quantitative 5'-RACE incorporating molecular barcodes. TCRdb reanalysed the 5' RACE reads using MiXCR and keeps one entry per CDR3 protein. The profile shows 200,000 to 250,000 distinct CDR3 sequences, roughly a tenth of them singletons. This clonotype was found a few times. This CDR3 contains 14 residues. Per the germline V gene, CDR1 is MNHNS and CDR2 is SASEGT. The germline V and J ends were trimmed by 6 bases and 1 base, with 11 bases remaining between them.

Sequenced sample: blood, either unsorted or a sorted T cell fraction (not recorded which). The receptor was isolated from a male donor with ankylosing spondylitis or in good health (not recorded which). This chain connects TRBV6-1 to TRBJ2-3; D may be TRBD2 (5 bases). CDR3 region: CASSPDSGTDTQYF. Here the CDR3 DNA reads TGTGCCAGCAGCCCGGACTCGGGCACAGATACGCAGTATTTT.